Included here is one T cell receptor beta chain sequence, with context. The antigen it recognizes is unknown. No much larger clone exists at a distance of one base, and base qualities are not known. This entry comes from a study of CD8 T cells in Susac syndrome (dated by TCRdb to about 2019). Study-wide context: Repertoire sequencing was used to test whether CD8+ T cell activation and differentiation in Susac syndrome was antigen driven.

From a lookup of the germline V gene, CDR1 and CDR2 are SGHVS and FQNEAQ. Relative to germline, V is 1 base shorter and J is 7 bases shorter, with 4 bases between their ends. The CDR3 contains 11 residues, cysteine and phenylalanine counted. Only the CDR3 region is kept as DNA, spanning 33 bases read in frame from base 1. Peripheral blood CD8+ and CD4+ T cells from healthy donors, Susac syndrome patients and multiple sclerosis patients were profiled using high-throughput TCR beta sequencing. The healthy donors served as controls matched for age and sex. Bulk CD8+ and CD4+ T cells were purified by magnetic negative isolation, while CD8+ TEMRA cells were enriched using FACS. Blood was collected in EDTA tubes and processed within 24 hours, with PBMCs isolated through density gradient centrifugation. PBMCs destined for TCR sequencing were cryopreserved in liquid nitrogen and later thawed in a 37 °C water bath. The sorted or isolated CD4+, CD8+ and CD8+ TEMRA cells reached a purity of at least 90%.

The full study reports these points: The TCR sequencing and HLA analysis was acknowledged to have included a relatively small number of individuals.

RNA was extracted using the RNeasy kit, and roughly 0.5 to 1 microgram was reverse transcribed with random hexamers. The immunoSEQ multiplex PCR assay, which covers 54 Vbeta and 13 Jbeta segments, was used to amplify TCR beta CDR3 regions. PCR amplification bias was corrected using a synthetic template baseline for primer optimization and computational correction. The original methods were these. Reads were annotated to V, D and J genes per IMGT and analyzed with immunoSEQ Analyzer, keeping only productive sequences. To calculate clonality, Shannon entropy was normalized by log2 of the number of productive unique sequences and then subtracted from one. For each patient and control, public and private clones were evaluated among the 100 most prevalent clones. Susac-specific clones were defined as absent from healthy and MS cohorts, about 1,100 published viral clones and other ImmuneACCESS disease sequences. Starting from the raw public reads, TCRdb applied fastp trimming at Q25, assembled clones with MiXCR and retained in-frame beta chains. Entries are consolidated by CDR3 protein sequence, retaining the most common genes and DNA. The authors' filters were not applied to this entry. The sample data list 180,000 or so distinct CDR3 sequences, and around 94% of these were observed just once. Together, the top ten hold 0.13% to 0.15% of the sample.

Recombination joined TRBV7-8 with TRBJ1-2; no D segment can be confidently identified. Sequencing used CD4+ T cells from PBMCs. The clonotype originates from a human donor in good health. Here is the DNA: TGTGCCAGCAGCTTAGGGATTGGCTACACCTTC. Its coded protein is CASSLGIGYTF.